This T cell receptor beta chain emerged from a study of a mutant IDH1 vaccine in newly diagnosed glioma. Assay used: immunoSEQ multiplex PCR; TCRdb lists only in-frame clones, some missing. The sample lists 35,000 to 45,000 clones, about 80% occurring once. Remarks on this clone: Its antigen is unknown.

With 7 bases clipped from V and 1 base from J, the junction kept 6 bases outside the gene matches. The CDR3 extends over 14 amino acids. The germline V gene has CDR1 ENHRY and CDR2 SYGVKD. Time point here: week 35, safety follow-up. Doses comprised 300 ug of mutant IDH1 20-mer peptide each, plus topical imiquimod. The chain couples TRBV10-3 to TRBJ1-1; 7 positions match TRBD1. Source: PBMCs, taken from a glioma patient whose treatment included an IDH1 peptide vaccine. This receptor was taken from a woman aged 45 to 65 with glioma. The CDR3 nucleotides are TGTGCCATCAATCGACAGGGCCCGAACACTGAAGCTTTCTTT. Protein: CAINRQGPNTEAFF.